A selection of T cell receptor beta chains follows, all from one sample in a study of cytomegalovirus exposure and HLA in healthy donors. Here immunoSEQ multiplex PCR was the method, and the copy in TCRdb shows in-frame clones only, minus some. The table records 80,000 to 90,000 clones, roughly 96% of them present only once. The sequenced sample was PBMCs. Receptors were obtained from a man aged 18-30 years in good health and CMV-seronegative. CDR3s include the opening cysteine and the closing phenylalanine or tryptophan. D genes are given only for firm matches. Clone size is given for some rows only: seen once, a few or many times, or a class if the clone is expanded.

D | size | J | V | CDR3 | DNA
. | . | TRBJ2-5 | TRBV28 | CASSLGGGETQYF | TGTGCCAGCAGTTTAGGGGGCGGGGAGACCCAGTACTTC
. | . | TRBJ1-5 | TRBV7-2 | CASSPYWDTYFNQPQHF | TGTGCCAGCAGCCCTTACTGGGACACTTACTTCAATCAGCCCCAGCATTTT
TRBD1 | . | TRBJ2-7 | TRBV11-2 | CASSLIRWTGGHEQYF | TGTGCCAGCAGCTTAATCCGTTGGACAGGGGGTCACGAGCAGTACTTC
TRBD2 | . | TRBJ2-1 | TRBV7-9 | CASSLTSGSGLDEQFF | TGTGCCAGCAGCTTGACTAGCGGGAGCGGTTTGGATGAGCAGTTCTTC
TRBD1 | . | TRBJ1-2 | TRBV7-9 | CASSPGDRVGYTF | TGTGCCAGCAGCCCCGGTGACAGGGTTGGCTACACCTTC
TRBD1 | . | TRBJ1-5 | TRBV28 | CASSFITGAGQPQHF | TGTGCCAGCAGTTTTATTACAGGGGCGGGTCAGCCCCAGCATTTT
. | . | TRBJ2-1 | TRBV11-2 | CASSLAPDRNEQFF | TGTGCCAGCAGCTTAGCCCCAGACAGGAATGAGCAGTTCTTC
. | . | TRBJ1-4 | TRBV20-1 | CSARTTNRLFF | TGCAGTGCTAGAACGACCAACAGGCTGTTTTTT
TRBD1 | . | TRBJ1-4 | TRBV2 | CASSTGQGTGRNEKLFF | TGTGCCAGCAGTACGGGACAGGGAACCGGCCGGAATGAAAAACTGTTTTTT
. | . | TRBJ2-5 | TRBV2 | CASSRPAGAETQYF | TGTGCCAGCAGCCGCCCCGCGGGGGCGGAGACCCAGTACTTC
. | . | TRBJ2-3 | TRBV5-1 | CASSLLLGTDTQYF | TGCGCCAGCAGCTTGCTACTGGGCACAGATACGCAGTATTTT
. | . | TRBJ1-5 | TRBV10-3 | CAISVQGGSNQPQHF | TGTGCCATCAGTGTACAGGGTGGCAGCAATCAGCCCCAGCATTTT
TRBD2 | . | TRBJ2-1 | TRBV6-1 | CASSEGPGLAGGPIWFYEQFF | TGTGCCAGCAGTGAAGGCCCGGGACTAGCGGGAGGGCCCATTTGGTTCTATGAGCAGTTCTTC
TRBD2 | . | TRBJ2-3 | TRBV28 | CASSAPIGLAGGPSTDTQYF | TGTGCCAGTAGTGCCCCCATAGGACTAGCGGGAGGCCCTAGCACAGATACGCAGTATTTT
. | . | TRBJ2-1 | TRBV14 | CASSRTGFYSYNEQFF | TGTGCCAGCAGCCGAACAGGGTTTTACTCCTACAATGAGCAGTTCTTC
TRBD1 | . | TRBJ2-2 | TRBV25-1 | CASSAVLGQDANTGELFF | TGTGCCAGCAGTGCAGTATTAGGACAGGACGCGAACACCGGGGAGCTGTTTTTT
TRBD2 | . | TRBJ2-7 | TRBV7-6 | CASSLASGNAYEQYF | TGTGCCAGCAGCCTAGCTAGCGGGAACGCTTACGAGCAGTACTTC
. | few | TRBJ1-5 | TRBV21-1 | CASSDRGNQPQHF | TGTGCCAGCAGCGACAGGGGCAATCAGCCCCAGCATTTT
. | . | TRBJ1-2 | TRBV30 | CAWSVGRGANYGYTF | TGTGCCTGGAGTGTAGGTCGGGGAGCTAACTATGGCTACACCTTC
TRBD1 | . | TRBJ1-2 | TRBV27 | CASSAYRDRAISGYTF | TGTGCCAGCAGTGCGTACCGGGACAGGGCGATCAGTGGCTACACCTTC
. | . | TRBJ2-4 | TRBV7-2 | CASSRGNPGNIQYF | TGTGCCAGCAGTAGGGGAAACCCCGGGAACATTCAGTACTTC
. | . | TRBJ1-5 | TRBV2 | CASSAGQFSNQPQHF | TGTGCCAGCAGTGCTGGACAGTTTAGCAATCAGCCCCAGCATTTT
. | . | TRBJ2-2 | TRBV6-4 | CASSPAAGEANTGELFF | TGTGCCAGCAGTCCGGCGGCCGGAGAAGCGAACACCGGGGAGCTGTTTTTT
TRBD1 | . | TRBJ1-4 | TRBV28 | CASSLRTPGQGFTNEKLFF | TGTGCCAGCAGCCTGCGCACCCCGGGACAGGGGTTTACTAATGAAAAACTGTTTTTT
. | . | TRBJ2-3 | TRBV10-3 | CAIRQGLVTDTQYF | TGTGCCATCAGACAGGGTTTGGTAACAGATACGCAGTATTTT
TRBD1 | . | TRBJ2-7 | TRBV5-1 | CASSLDYRDSYEQYF | TGCGCCAGCAGCTTGGACTACCGGGACAGCTACGAGCAGTACTTC
TRBD1 | . | TRBJ1-1 | TRBV4-1 | CASSHLRWDRERIAVTEAFF | TGCGCCAGCAGCCATTTAAGGTGGGACAGGGAACGAATCGCGGTCACTGAAGCTTTCTTT
TRBD2 | . | TRBJ2-5 | TRBV15 | CATSRDSSGSETQYF | TGTGCCACCAGCAGAGATTCTAGCGGGAGTGAGACCCAGTACTTC
. | . | TRBJ1-2 | TRBV11-2 | CASSPQTGYYGYTF | TGTGCCAGCAGCCCGCAGACGGGATACTATGGCTACACCTTC
TRBD1 | . | TRBJ1-4 | TRBV5-1 | CASSLEPWTGVSDEKLFF | TGCGCCAGCAGCTTGGAACCCTGGACAGGGGTATCGGATGAAAAACTGTTTTTT
TRBD2 | . | TRBJ2-3 | TRBV7-2 | CASSLGKRGGTDTQYF | TGTGCCAGCAGCTTAGGGAAGCGGGGAGGCACAGATACGCAGTATTTT
TRBD1 | . | TRBJ2-7 | TRBV27 | CASSPTGTGVYEQYF | TGTGCCAGCAGTCCGACCGGGACAGGGGTCTACGAGCAGTACTTC
. | once | TRBJ1-1 | TRBV19 | CASTTYRNTEAFF | TGTGCCAGTACCACCTACAGGAACACTGAAGCTTTCTTT
TRBD1 | . | TRBJ1-2 | TRBV2 | CASSEEDGTAYYGYTF | TGTGCCAGCAGTGAGGAGGACGGGACAGCTTACTATGGCTACACCTTC
. | . | TRBJ2-3 | TRBV5-6 | CASSLAGDMEYF | TGTGCCAGCAGCTTGGCCGGGGACATGGAGTATTTT
TRBD1 | . | TRBJ2-2 | TRBV30 | CAYTGGSGWNTGELFF | TGTGCCTACACAGGGGGCAGTGGTTGGAACACCGGGGAGCTGTTTTTT
TRBD1 | . | TRBJ2-3 | TRBV2 | CASSVKGQGSTDTQYF | TGTGCCAGCAGTGTCAAGGGACAGGGAAGCACAGATACGCAGTATTTT
. | . | TRBJ1-1 | TRBV4-1 | CASSQEWRLNTEAFF | TGCGCCAGCAGCCAAGAGTGGAGGTTGAACACTGAAGCTTTCTTT
. | . | TRBJ2-3 | TRBV11-3 | CASSLDLSRGDTQYF | TGTGCCAGCAGCTTAGATCTTTCGAGGGGGGATACGCAGTATTTT
. | . | TRBJ2-6 | TRBV11-2 | CASSLIQVSGANVLTF | TGTGCCAGCAGCTTAATTCAGGTTTCTGGGGCCAACGTCCTGACTTTC
. | . | TRBJ1-5 | TRBV21-1 | CASSKRVSRDGNQPQHF | TGTGCCAGCAGCAAACGGGTCTCCAGGGATGGCAATCAGCCCCAGCATTTT
. | . | TRBJ1-5 | TRBV7-9 | CASRKGGNQPQHF | TGTGCCAGCAGAAAAGGGGGCAATCAGCCCCAGCATTTT
TRBD1 | . | TRBJ2-2 | TRBV11-3 | CASSQDRAGGELFF | TGTGCCAGCAGTCAGGACAGGGCCGGCGGGGAGCTGTTTTTT
TRBD2 | once | TRBJ2-1 | TRBV27 | CASSPLAGVGYNEQFF | TGTGCCAGCAGTCCGTTAGCGGGAGTAGGCTACAATGAGCAGTTCTTC
TRBD2 | . | TRBJ2-7 | TRBV6-1 | CASSLLAGPSYEQYF | TGTGCCAGCAGTTTACTAGCGGGACCCTCCTACGAGCAGTACTTC
. | . | TRBJ1-2 | TRBV7-2 | CASSLWAGYTF | TGTGCCAGCAGCTTATGGGCGGGCTACACCTTC
. | . | TRBJ2-5 | TRBV5-1 | CASSLIGVAEETQYF | TGCGCCAGCAGCTTGATCGGGGTCGCAGAAGAGACCCAGTACTTC
. | . | TRBJ1-2 | TRBV6-5 | CASRDSYGYTF | TGTGCCAGCAGAGACAGCTATGGCTACACCTTC
TRBD2 | . | TRBJ2-3 | TRBV7-8 | CASSPLAGGTDTQYF | TGTGCCAGCAGCCCACTAGCGGGAGGCACAGATACGCAGTATTTT